One T cell receptor beta chain is described in this entry. This entry belongs to a study of blood T cell repertoires in COVID-19. Study-wide background: Samples taken during acute and convalescent COVID-19 were collected in the United States, Italy and Spain. PBMCs, B-cell-depleted T cells, or T cells were the source of the cDNA or gDNA that made up the material.

As handled by the study authors: Estimation of nucleated cell counts was performed using reference gene primer amplification. Profiling relied on immunoSEQ multiplex PCR, and the TCRdb table lists in-frame clones only, not all of them. V and J calls and clone size are those listed in that table; D and trimming were worked out from the DNA. Here the sample spans more than 150,000 clones, 80% to 90% being singletons. CDR1 and CDR2 from the germline V gene are SNHLY and FYNNEI. V was clipped by 8 bases and J by 3 bases; unmatched bases: 14. CDR3 length equals 17 residues. This chain links TRBV2 with TRBJ1-4, with 8 bases fitting TRBD1. The receptor was derived from a woman in her 40s with acute or convalescent COVID-19. Sequenced: peripheral blood. As DNA, the CDR3 is TGTGCCAGCTCGAGACAGGGGATCCCGCCGCCTAATGAAAAACTGTTTTTT. Its translation is CASSRQGIPPPNEKLFF.